This TCR beta chain was identified during a study of T cell responses to AZD1222 COVID-19 vaccine. General study findings and limits: Among the donors, most were white British and more were female, and clonal diversity was possibly underestimated. The CD4 TCRs associated with vaccination extended across spike and predominated at 160-218 and 743-854.

Sequencing was performed with immunoSEQ multiplex PCR; in TCRdb, only in-frame clones are kept and a portion is missing. The sample carries about 150,000 clones, roughly 88% recorded once. Points on this clone: Its specificity is unknown.

The germline V gene has CDR1 SGHNT and CDR2 YYREEE (reference sequence). CDR3 size: 14 residues. V shed 5 bases and J 6 bases; nucleotides not matched to a gene: 9. The chain couples TRBV5-4 to TRBJ1-2, with 8 bases aligning to TRBD1. The sequence derives from an adult in good health. Sequenced material: peripheral blood, taken on day 0 of MenACWY control vaccination. The CDR3 nucleotides read TGTGCCAGCAGGGACGGACAGGGAGGTGATGGCTACACCTTC. As protein: CASRDGQGGDGYTF.